This TCR beta chain was profiled in a study of T cells after yellow fever vaccination. This clonotype was recorded at least ten times. TCRdb re-called the 5' RACE reads through MiXCR, storing one row per CDR3 protein. The sample has 150,000 to 200,000 distinct CDR3 sequences; 11% are singletons. CDR1 SGHVS and CDR2 FNYEAQ come from the germline V gene. V was clipped by 0 bases and J by 0 bases, with 3 bases between them. The CDR3 extends over 13 amino acids. The sequence was obtained from a man aged 18 to 29 who received the YFV17D yellow fever vaccine. The sequencing used CD8+ T cells sorted from PBMCs, collected 15 days after the yellow fever booster vaccination. The V gene is TRBV7-6, the J gene TRBJ2-7; D ambiguous. The CDR3 region is CASSLATSYEQYF. In DNA, the CDR3 is TGTGCCAGCAGCTTAGCCACCTCCTACGAGCAGTACTTC.